The present T cell receptor (beta chain) was sequenced within a study of blood T cell repertoires in COVID-19. Across the whole study: Samples representing acute and convalescent COVID-19 were sourced from the United States, Italy and Spain. From T cells, B-cell-depleted T cells, or PBMCs came the material, which was cDNA or gDNA.

Germline V gives CDR1 SGDLS, CDR2 YYNGEE. The V and J ends lost 5 bases and 0 bases respectively, with 31 bases between them. The CDR3 totals 21 residues. In the original workflow: Reference gene primer amplification in the assay estimated nucleated cell counts. Here immunoSEQ multiplex PCR was the method, and the copy in TCRdb shows in-frame clones only, minus some. The V and J calls and clone size were taken over from that table, and D and trimming were inferred from the DNA. The sample has 150,000 to 200,000 clones; 80% to 90% are singletons. The sequencing sample was made of peripheral blood. V usage is TRBV9 and J usage is TRBJ2-3; perhaps TRBD2 as D (6 bases). This clonotype was obtained from a man aged 18-30 years with active or convalescent COVID-19. CDR3 sequence (DNA): TGTGCCAGCAGTTCACGACCTATGGGAAGCCGAGGGACTCTAAGCACAGATACGCAGTATTTT. Its protein is CASSSRPMGSRGTLSTDTQYF.